Following are 24 T cell receptor beta chains from one sample sequenced in a study of response to subunit inactivated influenza vaccine. Each CDR3 protein is one row after TCRdb ran MiXCR on the RT-PCR reads. The sample yields 500,000 or so distinct CDR3 sequences, approximately 16% seen once. Sequencing was performed on CD4+ T cells sorted from PBMCs, taken less than 30 months after vaccination. The receptors were gathered from a man between 50 and 75 years old who received an inactivated influenza vaccine.

The chain carries TRBV4-2 and TRBJ2-1, with 9 bases lining up with TRBD1. Trimming cost V 4 bases and J 10 bases; bases outside gene matches: 8. CDR1 and CDR2 (germline): LGHNA, YNFKEQ. The CDR3 is 14 amino acids. This CDR3 is CASSPSGQGREQFF. CDR3 nucleotides: TGTGCCAGCAGCCCCTCGGGACAGGGAAGGGAGCAGTTCTTC.

V is TRBV5-5 and J is TRBJ1-1; 11 bases are shared with TRBD1. In germline, CDR1 is SGHKS, CDR2 YYEKEE (reference sequence). The ends lost 4 bases at V and 6 bases at J; junction bases unmatched: 5. CDR3 length: 14 amino acids. The CDR3 loop is CASSVDRGRAEAFF. The CDR3 region has the DNA TGTGCCAGCAGCGTGGACAGGGGGCGGGCTGAAGCTTTCTTT.

This clonotype was seen a few times. The chain joins TRBV12-3 or TRBV12-4 to TRBJ2-7; D is ambiguous. The CDR3 runs 14 residues. The V and J ends lost 5 bases and 7 bases respectively, with 18 bases between them. DNA of the CDR3: TGTGCCAGCAGTCCTATCGAGAGGATTGAGGAGCAGTACTTC. It translates to CASSPIERIEEQYF.

J is TRBJ2-2 and V is TRBV9; D call uncertain. Germline V CDR1 and CDR2: SGDLS, YYNGEE. CDR3 length: 14 residues. Trimming pared 0 bases from V and 2 bases from J, leaving 5 bases between. The CDR3 nucleotides read TGTGCCAGCAGCGTAGAAGGTAACACCGGGGAGCTGTTTTTT. As protein: CASSVEGNTGELFF. Combining the CDR3 with reference TRBV9 and TRBJ2-2 gives the whole variable domain DSGVTQTPKHLITATGQRVTLRCSPRSGDLSVYWYQQSLDQGLQFLIQYYNGEERAKGNILERFSAQQFPDLHSELNLSSLELGDSALYFCASSVEGNTGELFFGEGSRLTVL.

The table lists this clonotype with a few counts. The chain is built from TRBV2 and TRBJ2-7, with D unclear. CDR1 and CDR2 (germline): SNHLY, FYNNEI. The V end was cut by 7 bases, the J end by 7 bases, with 11 bases between. CDR3 length equals 11 residues. The CDR3 region is CASTGGTEQYF. DNA of the CDR3: TGTGCCAGCACTGGTGGAACTGAGCAGTACTTC. Full variable domain (rest looked up from reference TRBV2 and TRBJ2-7): EPEVTQTPSHQVTQMGQEVILRCVPISNHLYFYWYRQILGQKVEFLVSFYNNEISEKSEIFDDQFSVERPDGSNFTLKIRSTKLEDSAMYFCASTGGTEQYFGPGTRLTVT.

The chain carries TRBV12-3 or TRBV12-4 and TRBJ2-1, with 8 bases matching TRBD1. The trim removed 7 bases at V and 0 bases at J, leaving 5 bases unmatched. CDR3 length: 15 residues. CDR3 DNA sequence: TGTGCCAGCATTTCCGGGACAGGCTCCTACAATGAGCAGTTCTTC. Protein product: CASISGTGSYNEQFF.

This chain connects TRBV4-3 to TRBJ2-2; D gene ambiguous. This CDR3 spans 15 amino acids. V lost 0 bases and J lost 7, with 12 bases in between. CDR1 LGHNA and CDR2 YSLEER come from the germline V gene. DNA for the CDR3: TGCGCCAGCAGCCAAGAAGGAACAAATGGCGGGGAGCTGTTTTTT. Amino acids: CASSQEGTNGGELFF.

The chain uses TRBV6-1 and TRBJ2-1, with D perhaps assigned TRBD1 or TRBD2 (5 bases each). Deletions cut 8 bases from V and 8 bases from J, with 16 bases between. Germline values: CDR1 MNHNS, CDR2 SASEGT. CDR3 length: 13 amino acids. CDR3: CASSGTHLDEQFF. As DNA, the CDR3 is TGTGCCAGCTCCGGGACCCATTTAGATGAGCAGTTCTTC.

The chain links TRBV10-2 to TRBJ2-3, with 8 bases fitting TRBD2. V gave up 7 bases and J gave up 5 bases; unmatched junction bases: 8. Per the germline V gene, CDR1 is WSHSY and CDR2 is SAAADI. The length of the CDR3 is 14 residues. The CDR3 protein is CASTQSGSGDTQYF. The CDR3 coding sequence is TGCGCCAGCACCCAAAGCGGGAGCGGAGATACGCAGTATTTT.

Only a few counts were recorded for this clonotype. The chain employs TRBV20-1 and TRBJ2-5; no firm D call. The CDR3 length is 13 residues. Germline-derived CDR1 and CDR2 are DFQATT and SNEGSKA (reference sequence). V lost 1 base and J 2 bases, leaving 8 bases between the germline ends. The CDR3 DNA is TGCAGTGCTAGAGTACATAAACAAGAGACCCAGTACTTC. Residues: CSARVHKQETQYF.

The CDR3 region is CASSAGQGYPGELFF. DNA of the CDR3: TGCGCCAGCAGCGCGGGACAGGGCTATCCCGGGGAGCTGTTTTTT. V usage is TRBV5-1 and J usage is TRBJ2-2, with 9 bases identical to TRBD1. J gave up 6 bases and V 4 bases, and 7 bases lay outside the gene matches. The CDR3 is made up of 15 amino acids. Per germline, CDR1 SGHRS and CDR2 YFSETQ.

This clonotype came up a few times. V gene TRBV6-5 combines with J gene TRBJ2-1, with D uncertain. The germline V gene encodes CDR1 MNHEY and CDR2 SVGAGI. The CDR3 length is 12 residues. With 2 bases removed from V and 8 bases from J, the gap between germline ends came to 7 bases. The CDR3 DNA follows: TGTGCCAGCAGTTACCGGTGGGATGAGCAGTTCTTC. The encoded protein is CASSYRWDEQFF.

This chain links TRBV20-1 with TRBJ1-1, with D possibly being TRBD1 (5 bases). With 6 bases removed from V and 6 bases from J, the gap between germline ends came to 14 bases. Germline CDR1 DFQATT, CDR2 SNEGSKA (reference sequence). The CDR3 contains 12 residues. DNA of the CDR3: TGCAGTGCGGAAGGGGTCAGGCCTGAAGCTTTCTTT. It is translated as CSAEGVRPEAFF.

The chain has TRBV3-1 and TRBJ2-2; no clear D gene. This CDR3 has 14 amino acids. Trimming took off 1 base at V and 5 bases at J, with 8 bases between the two ends. The germline V gene has CDR1 LGHDT and CDR2 YNNKEL (reference sequence). The DNA for the CDR3 is TGTGCCAGCAGCCAAGGACGGAGAACCGGGGAGCTGTTTTTT. Translation gives CASSQGRRTGELFF.

The chain joins TRBV7-2 to TRBJ2-2; 9 bases fit TRBD2. Germline V gene sequence: CDR1 SGHTA, CDR2 FQGNSA. This CDR3 has 16 amino acids. J was trimmed by 4 bases and V by 5 bases; bases with no gene match: 8. The CDR3 reads CASSRSGGGVTGELFF. Here the CDR3 DNA reads TGTGCCAGCAGCAGAAGTGGCGGGGGGGTCACCGGGGAGCTGTTTTTT.

V gene TRBV9 combines with J gene TRBJ2-3, with D unclear. Germline V gene lookup returns CDR1 SGDLS and CDR2 YYNGEE. V lost 0 bases, J lost 2 bases, and 7 bases lay in between. The length of the CDR3 is 14 residues. As DNA, the CDR3 is TGTGCCAGCAGCGTAGAACCCGCCACAGATACGCAGTATTTT. It codes for CASSVEPATDTQYF.

The J gene is TRBJ2-1, the V gene TRBV12-3 or TRBV12-4, with TRBD2 matching over 11 bases. This CDR3 is built from 15 residues. V was clipped by 6 bases and J by 7 bases; unmatched bases: 8. The CDR3 bases are TGTGCCAGCAGATTTAGCGGGGGGGCTCGTAATGAGCAGTTCTTC. Translation: CASRFSGGARNEQFF.

CDR3 sequence: CASSGTSGGWGNEQFF. The CDR3 coding sequence is TGCGCCAGCAGTGGGACTAGCGGAGGTTGGGGCAATGAGCAGTTCTTC. J is TRBJ2-1 and V is TRBV5-1; 11 bases are a match to TRBD2. Per the germline V gene, CDR1 is SGHRS and CDR2 is YFSETQ. The V gene end was trimmed by 5 bases and the J gene end by 6 bases; junction bases not matched to a gene: 10. The CDR3 sequence is 16 residues long.

The chain employs TRBV5-6 and TRBJ2-3; D remains ambiguous. Trimming shortened V by 3 bases and J by 6 bases, and 5 bases separated the two germline ends. CDR3 length equals 11 residues. CDR1 SGHDT and CDR2 YYEEEE come from the germline V gene. The CDR3 here is CASSYADTQYF. CDR3 in DNA: TGTGCCAGCAGCTACGCGGATACGCAGTATTTT.

This clonotype was seen a few times. The V call is TRBV21-1, the J call TRBJ1-6. TRBV21-1 constitutes a pseudogene. The CDR3 runs 14 residues. CDR3 sequence: CASSNAEYNSPLHF. CDR3 sequence (DNA): TGTGCCAGCAGCAACGCAGAGTATAATTCACCCCTCCACTTT.

Only a few counts were recorded for this clonotype. The chain uses TRBV14 and TRBJ2-1, with 8 bases matching TRBD1. Unmatched junction bases numbered 9, after V lost 4 bases and J lost 7 bases. This CDR3 is 15 amino acids long. Germline V CDR1 and CDR2: SGHDN, FVKESK. The CDR3 spells CASSPQTGVVNEQFF. The CDR3 nucleotides are TGTGCCAGCAGCCCCCAGACAGGGGTAGTAAATGAGCAGTTCTTC. Drawing the rest from reference TRBV14 and TRBJ2-1, the complete variable domain is EAGVTQFPSHSVIEKGQTVTLRCDPISGHDNLYWYRRVMGKEIKFLLHFVKESKQDESGMPNNRFLAERTGGTYSTLKVQPAELEDSGVYFCASSPQTGVVNEQFFGPGTRLTVL.

This clonotype was observed a handful of times. V and J are TRBV7-9 and TRBJ2-1; D is uncertain. In germline, CDR1 is SEHNR, CDR2 FQNEAQ (reference sequence). V dropped 5 bases and J dropped 4 bases, with 9 bases sitting between them. The CDR3 loop spans 13 amino acids. The CDR3 DNA is TGTGCCAGCAGCCGAGGACGGTACAATGAGCAGTTCTTC. It specifies CASSRGRYNEQFF.

This clonotype has just a few counts. This chain connects TRBV28 to TRBJ1-3; weak D call: TRBD1 (6 bases). Germline V lookup: CDR1 MDHEN, CDR2 SYDVKM. Trimming removed 6 bases at V and 2 bases at J, with 11 bases between. This CDR3 spans 14 amino acids. The CDR3 DNA follows: TGTGCCAGCAGGTCAGGGGTTGCTGGAAACACCATATATTTT. Its translation: CASRSGVAGNTIYF.

This clonotype came up a few times. The CDR3 DNA reads TGTGCCAGCTCACCACTAATCGGGACAAGGGGTGAGCAGTTCTTC. Its translation is CASSPLIGTRGEQFF. The J gene is TRBJ2-1, the V gene TRBV18, with D tentatively TRBD1 (6 bases). Deletions cut 1 base from V and 9 bases from J, with 16 bases between. CDR3 size: 15 residues. The germline V gene has CDR1 KGHSH and CDR2 LQKENI. Drawing the rest from reference TRBV18 and TRBJ2-1, the complete variable domain is NAGVMQNPRHLVRRRGQEARLRCSPMKGHSHVYWYRQLPEEGLKFMVYLQKENIIDESGMPKERFSAEFPKEGPSILRIQQVVRGDSAAYFCASSPLIGTRGEQFFGPGTRLTVL.